This is a list of T cell receptor beta chains from one sample in a study of T-cell reconstitution after alpha-beta-depleted transplantation in children. TCRdb fed the PCR reads into MiXCR, producing one record per CDR3 protein. Among fewer than 700,000 distinct CDR3 sequences listed, about 21% were seen once. The specimen was PBMCs, mostly from graft donor cells, collected 360 days after TCRalphabeta/CD19-depleted stem cell transplant. All receptors come from a boy younger than two who had a stem cell transplant for acute myeloid leukemia, so the T cells may come from the graft donor. CDR3s include the opening cysteine and the closing phenylalanine or tryptophan. The D gene is left open where the match is weak. Size is stated for part of the rows, as once, few or many counts, or as a class when the clone is expanded.

few	.	TRBV6-5	TRBJ1-1	CSQQLQEEGRGEAFF	TGCTCCCAGCAGTTACAGGAGGAGGGGAGGGGTGAAGCTTTCTTT
many	TRBD1	TRBV13	TRBJ2-1	CASSPPQNRGEQFF	TGTGCCAGCAGCCCACCACAAAACAGGGGTGAGCAGTTCTTC
many	.	TRBV2	TRBJ1-1	CASSDEGVAFF	TGTGCCAGCAGTGATGAGGGGGTCGCTTTCTTT
.	.	TRBV7-2	TRBJ1-1	CASSPFRGPNTEAFF	TGTGCCAGCAGCCCTTTCCGGGGGCCGAACACTGAAGCTTTCTTT
few	.	TRBV13	TRBJ2-5	CASSFPGGTRETQYF	TGTGCCAGCAGCTTCCCCGGGGGTACCAGGGAGACCCAGTACTTC
many	.	TRBV7-9	TRBJ2-7	CASSPTISWKGDEQYF	TGTGCCAGCAGCCCCACAATCAGTTGGAAAGGGGACGAGCAGTACTTC
.	.	TRBV20-1	TRBJ1-5	CSAREQHYSNQPQHF	TGCAGTGCTAGAGAACAACACTATAGCAATCAGCCCCAGCATTTT
many	.	TRBV12-3/TRBV12-4	TRBJ2-7	CASSLTTEPQTGSHYEQYF	TGTGCCAGCAGTCTCACCACGGAACCTCAGACAGGTTCCCATTACGAGCAGTACTTC
many	TRBD1	TRBV25-1	TRBJ2-7	CASSRTGRSYEQYF	TGTGCCAGCTCCCGGACAGGGCGCTCCTACGAGCAGTACTTC
.	TRBD1	TRBV6-2/TRBV6-3	TRBJ2-1	CASSYSTGLDEQFF	TGTGCCAGCAGTTACTCGACAGGGCTGGATGAGCAGTTCTTC
few	.	TRBV20-1	TRBJ2-4	CSASLGAAKNIQYF	TGCAGTGCTAGCTTGGGGGCGGCCAAAAACATTCAGTACTTC
few	TRBD1	TRBV7-9	TRBJ2-1	CASSSPGTGTYNEQFF	TGTGCCAGCAGCTCCCCCGGGACAGGGACCTACAATGAGCAGTTCTTC
.	TRBD2	TRBV20-1	TRBJ2-1	CSARGTSGGTYNEQFF	TGCAGTGCTAGGGGGACTAGCGGGGGGACATACAATGAGCAGTTCTTC
many	.	TRBV7-2	TRBJ2-1	CASSPSSYNEQFF	TGTGCCAGCAGCCCCAGCTCCTACAATGAGCAGTTCTTC
.	.	TRBV6-1	TRBJ2-3	CATSRVRDTQYF	TGTGCCACTAGCCGGGTGCGAGATACGCAGTATTTT
many	.	TRBV20-1	TRBJ1-4	CSARPAGRNNEKLFF	TGCAGTGCTAGACCGGCGGGACGGAATAATGAAAAACTGTTTTTT
.	TRBD1	TRBV7-2	TRBJ1-5	CASSPGQGRQPQHF	TGTGCCAGCAGCCCGGGACAGGGACGTCAGCCCCAGCATTTT
many	TRBD2	TRBV6-1	TRBJ2-1	CASRSTSGGDSYNEQFF	TGTGCCAGCAGATCGACTAGCGGGGGGGATTCGTACAATGAGCAGTTCTTC
many	TRBD2	TRBV20-1	TRBJ2-1	CSAPRGLADNEQFF	TGCAGTGCGCCCAGGGGACTAGCGGACAATGAGCAGTTCTTC
few	.	TRBV7-2	TRBJ2-3	CASSASRDTQYF	TGTGCCAGCAGCGCCAGCCGAGATACGCAGTATTTT
.	TRBD1	TRBV2	TRBJ1-5	CASGGGQGEQPQHF	TGTGCCAGCGGGGGAGGACAGGGTGAACAGCCCCAGCATTTT
once	.	TRBV7-9	TRBJ2-7	CASSLAGRDSSEQYF	TGTGCCAGCAGCTTAGCGGGCAGGGATTCTTCCGAGCAGTACTTC
many	.	TRBV12-5	TRBJ1-2	CASGLYGTLVEGYTF	TGTGCTAGTGGTTTATACGGGACCCTCGTTGAGGGCTACACCTTC
.	.	TRBV28	TRBJ1-1	CASRETGNWDTEAFF	TGTGCCAGCAGGGAAACAGGGAATTGGGACACTGAAGCTTTCTTT
few	TRBD2	TRBV20-1	TRBJ2-1	CSFDQLAGLGEQFF	TGCAGTTTTGACCAACTAGCGGGGTTAGGGGAGCAGTTCTTC
many	TRBD2	TRBV20-1	TRBJ2-1	CSAAGLAFYNEQFF	TGCAGTGCCGCTGGACTAGCTTTTTACAATGAGCAGTTCTTC
many	TRBD2	TRBV6-5	TRBJ2-1	CASGTTTYNEQFF	TGTGCCAGCGGGACTACTACCTACAATGAGCAGTTCTTC
.	TRBD2	TRBV15	TRBJ2-7	CATSRDGRGGEQYF	TGTGCCACCAGCAGAGATGGGCGGGGAGGGGAGCAGTACTTC
.	.	TRBV20-1	TRBJ1-2	CSARDRQGNNYGYTF	TGCAGTGCTAGAGATAGGCAGGGAAACAACTATGGCTACACCTTC
many	.	TRBV12-3/TRBV12-4	TRBJ1-6	CASNPGQSYNSPLHF	TGTGCCAGCAACCCAGGGCAGTCCTATAATTCACCCCTCCACTTT
many	.	TRBV6-5	TRBJ1-3	CASSYSPSSSGNTIYF	TGTGCCAGCAGTTACTCGCCGTCTAGCTCTGGAAACACCATATATTTT
many	TRBD2	TRBV29-1	TRBJ2-5	CSGGPGRVVTQYF	TGCAGCGGCGGGCCAGGGAGGGTGGTGACCCAGTACTTC
.	.	TRBV20-1	TRBJ1-3	CSAREAGRRSGNTIYF	TGCAGTGCTAGAGAGGCAGGGAGGAGGTCTGGAAACACCATATATTTT
many	.	TRBV5-5	TRBJ2-5	CASSYRGGQETQYF	TGTGCCAGCAGCTACAGGGGGGGCCAAGAGACCCAGTACTTC
.	.	TRBV6-5	TRBJ2-1	CASSYGRSSYNEQFF	TGTGCCAGCAGTTATGGGAGGAGCTCCTACAATGAGCAGTTCTTC
many	.	TRBV9	TRBJ2-1	CASSVGRGWAREQFF	TGTGCCAGCAGCGTAGGGCGGGGATGGGCCCGTGAGCAGTTCTTC
.	.	TRBV20-1	TRBJ2-3	CSARDMGGDTQYF	TGCAGTGCTAGAGATATGGGTGGAGATACGCAGTATTTT
many	.	TRBV20-1	TRBJ2-2	CSAMFRGNTGELFF	TGCAGTGCTATGTTTCGAGGAAACACCGGGGAGCTGTTTTTT
.	TRBD1	TRBV3-1	TRBJ2-5	CASSQRDSYAETQYF	TGTGCCAGCAGCCAACGGGACAGCTATGCAGAGACCCAGTACTTC
.	TRBD1	TRBV29-1	TRBJ1-2	CSVGDRQGWVYGYTF	TGCAGCGTTGGAGATCGACAGGGATGGGTATATGGCTACACCTTC
once	TRBD2	TRBV29-1	TRBJ2-1	CSVEDPGLAGGHEQFF	TGCAGCGTTGAAGATCCCGGGCTAGCGGGGGGTCATGAGCAGTTCTTC
few	TRBD1	TRBV12-3/TRBV12-4	TRBJ2-5	CASSPLTGSPMKTQYF	TGTGCCAGCAGTCCACTGACAGGGTCCCCGATGAAGACCCAGTACTTC
.	.	TRBV3-1	TRBJ2-2	CASSHPTGELFF	TGTGCCAGCAGCCACCCCACCGGGGAGCTGTTTTTT
.	TRBD1	TRBV5-1	TRBJ2-3	CASSLQGLDTDTQYF	TGCGCCAGCAGCTTACAGGGGCTGGACACAGATACGCAGTATTTT
.	.	TRBV6-2/TRBV6-3	TRBJ2-6	CASSPPTGVGAKSSGANVLTF	TGTGCCAGCAGCCCTCCGACAGGCGTAGGCGCTAAGAGCTCTGGGGCCAACGTCCTGACTTTC
many	TRBD2	TRBV20-1	TRBJ2-5	CSGSRTRETQYF	TGCAGTGGTTCGAGGACTAGAGAGACCCAGTACTTC
few	TRBD1	TRBV7-2	TRBJ2-1	CASSLYTGTGSYNEQFF	TGTGCCAGCAGCTTATATACCGGGACAGGGAGCTACAATGAGCAGTTCTTC
few	.	TRBV20-1	TRBJ2-7	CSARDRTYEQYF	TGCAGTGCTAGAGATAGGACCTACGAGCAGTACTTC